A selection of T cell receptor beta chains follows, all from one sample in a study of chemoradiotherapy in HPV16-positive cancers. Using immunoSEQ multiplex PCR, the repertoire was profiled, and TCRdb retains in-frame clones only, with some absent. The data contain about 32,000 clones, about four fifths of them seen just once; the ten biggest clones take up 3% to 4%. Material: blood, obtained from a patient who underwent chemoradiotherapy. The receptors were sampled from a human donor with HPV-associated anogenital cancer. CDR3s include the opening cysteine and the closing phenylalanine or tryptophan. Fields, in order: J gene, V gene, clone size, D gene, CDR3 DNA, CDR3 protein. A D gene is named only where the DNA matches it firmly. A clone size is listed for some rows: how often the clone was seen (once, few, many), or a class if it is expanded.

J gene: TRBJ1-1; V gene: TRBV6-1; clone size: -; D gene: -; CDR3 DNA: TGTGCCAGCAGCCGGGTCCTAGGCACTGAAGCTTTCTTT; CDR3 protein: CASSRVLGTEAFF
J gene: TRBJ1-5; V gene: TRBV29-1; clone size: -; D gene: -; CDR3 DNA: TGCAGCGTTGGAGCGAGGGATCAGCCCCAGCATTTT; CDR3 protein: CSVGARDQPQHF
J gene: TRBJ2-5; V gene: TRBV5-1; clone size: -; D gene: -; CDR3 DNA: TGCGCCAGCAGCGGGCAGCCACAAGAGACCCAGTACTTC; CDR3 protein: CASSGQPQETQYF
J gene: TRBJ1-2; V gene: TRBV6-1; clone size: -; D gene: -; CDR3 DNA: TGTGCCAGCAGCGAAGTGGGGGGACGGGTTTACTATGGCTACACCTTC; CDR3 protein: CASSEVGGRVYYGYTF
J gene: TRBJ2-7; V gene: TRBV7-9; clone size: once; D gene: -; CDR3 DNA: TGTGCCAGCAGCTCAGGGGCGCACTACGAGCAGTACTTC; CDR3 protein: CASSSGAHYEQYF
J gene: TRBJ1-6; V gene: TRBV2; clone size: -; D gene: TRBD1; CDR3 DNA: TGTGCCAGCAGGGATGGGACAGGGGGCTCTTCACCCCTCCACTTT; CDR3 protein: CASRDGTGGSSPLHF
J gene: TRBJ1-5; V gene: TRBV7-8; clone size: -; D gene: -; CDR3 DNA: TGTGCCAGCAGCTTAGTGGATGGTGGCAATCAGCCCCAGCATTTT; CDR3 protein: CASSLVDGGNQPQHF
J gene: TRBJ2-7; V gene: TRBV7-9; clone size: -; D gene: TRBD1; CDR3 DNA: TGTGCCAGCAGCAATCTCCGGGACAGCTACGAGCAGTACTTC; CDR3 protein: CASSNLRDSYEQYF
J gene: TRBJ2-3; V gene: TRBV7-3; clone size: -; D gene: -; CDR3 DNA: TGTGCCAGCAGCCCGTCAGCTAGTGTCGATACGCAGTATTTT; CDR3 protein: CASSPSASVDTQYF
J gene: TRBJ1-3; V gene: TRBV6-6; clone size: -; D gene: -; CDR3 DNA: TGTGCCAGCAGTTACCCCCCAAACACCATATATTTT; CDR3 protein: CASSYPPNTIYF
J gene: TRBJ2-5; V gene: TRBV29-1; clone size: -; D gene: -; CDR3 DNA: TGTAGCGTTGTCCGGGGGGCGGGGGAGACCCAGTACTTC; CDR3 protein: CSVVRGAGETQYF
J gene: TRBJ2-3; V gene: TRBV19; clone size: -; D gene: TRBD2; CDR3 DNA: TGTGCCAGTATGGAAGCGGGGAGCACAGATACGCAGTATTTT; CDR3 protein: CASMEAGSTDTQYF
J gene: TRBJ2-1; V gene: TRBV18; clone size: once; D gene: TRBD2; CDR3 DNA: TGTGCCAGCTCACCACCGGGAGGGGCTGAGCAGTTCTTC; CDR3 protein: CASSPPGGAEQFF
J gene: TRBJ2-1; V gene: TRBV20-1; clone size: -; D gene: TRBD2; CDR3 DNA: TGCAGTGCTCAGACTAGCTTTGAGCAGTTCTTC; CDR3 protein: CSAQTSFEQFF
J gene: TRBJ2-1; V gene: TRBV5-1; clone size: -; D gene: TRBD2; CDR3 DNA: TGCGCCAGCACAGCGGGGGGACCGGACAATGAGCAGTTCTTC; CDR3 protein: CASTAGGPDNEQFF
J gene: TRBJ2-3; V gene: TRBV28; clone size: medium-sized; D gene: TRBD2; CDR3 DNA: TGTGCCACGTTCCTACTAGCGGGGGCGCTCACAGATACGCAGTATTTT; CDR3 protein: CATFLLAGALTDTQYF
J gene: TRBJ1-4; V gene: TRBV10-3; clone size: once; D gene: -; CDR3 DNA: TGTGCCATCAGTGAGTCGGTCATGGGAAAACTGTTTTTT; CDR3 protein: CAISESVMGKLFF
J gene: TRBJ1-2; V gene: TRBV27; clone size: few; D gene: -; CDR3 DNA: TGTGCCAGCAGTTTAACAGGACTTAATGGCTACACCTTC; CDR3 protein: CASSLTGLNGYTF
J gene: TRBJ2-7; V gene: TRBV6-6; clone size: -; D gene: -; CDR3 DNA: TGTGCCAGCAGTTACAAAGCCTACGAGCAGTACTTC; CDR3 protein: CASSYKAYEQYF
J gene: TRBJ1-1; V gene: TRBV10-3; clone size: -; D gene: TRBD1; CDR3 DNA: TGTGCCATCGCCGGGACAGAGAACACTGAAGCTTTCTTT; CDR3 protein: CAIAGTENTEAFF
J gene: TRBJ1-1; V gene: TRBV6-5; clone size: -; D gene: -; CDR3 DNA: TGTGCCACTCGAGGGTGGTCGGACACTGAAGCTTTCTTT; CDR3 protein: CATRGWSDTEAFF
J gene: TRBJ1-2; V gene: TRBV5-1; clone size: -; D gene: -; CDR3 DNA: TGCGCCAGCAGCTTGGACAACGTTGGCTACACCTTC; CDR3 protein: CASSLDNVGYTF
J gene: TRBJ2-1; V gene: TRBV19; clone size: -; D gene: -; CDR3 DNA: TGTGCCAGTAGTACTGGGGGCTACTCCTACAATGAGCAGTTCTTC; CDR3 protein: CASSTGGYSYNEQFF
J gene: TRBJ1-2; V gene: TRBV5-1; clone size: -; D gene: -; CDR3 DNA: TGCGCCAGCAGCTTGACTGGTAATCCAGAGTTTGGCTATGGCTACACCTTC; CDR3 protein: CASSLTGNPEFGYGYTF
J gene: TRBJ2-1; V gene: TRBV4-3; clone size: -; D gene: TRBD2; CDR3 DNA: TGCGCCAGCAGCCTTTGGCTGTCGGTAGCGGGGAGTGAGGAGCAGTTCTTC; CDR3 protein: CASSLWLSVAGSEEQFF
J gene: TRBJ1-5; V gene: TRBV6-1; clone size: once; D gene: TRBD1; CDR3 DNA: TGTGCCAGCAGTGCACGGACAGGGGGGGACCAGCCCCAGCATTTT; CDR3 protein: CASSARTGGDQPQHF
J gene: TRBJ1-5; V gene: TRBV2; clone size: few; D gene: TRBD1; CDR3 DNA: TGTGCCAGCAGCGAGTGGGGACAGGGTCCGAGCAATCAGCCCCAGCATTTT; CDR3 protein: CASSEWGQGPSNQPQHF
J gene: TRBJ1-2; V gene: TRBV5-4; clone size: -; D gene: -; CDR3 DNA: TGTGCCAGCAGCGTTGGGACATTCGAAAATGGCTACACCTTC; CDR3 protein: CASSVGTFENGYTF
J gene: TRBJ2-7; V gene: TRBV19; clone size: once; D gene: -; CDR3 DNA: TGTGCCAGTAGTATAGGCAGGGGAAGAACCTCCGAGCAGTACTTC; CDR3 protein: CASSIGRGRTSEQYF
J gene: TRBJ2-7; V gene: TRBV6-1; clone size: -; D gene: -; CDR3 DNA: TGTGCCAGCAGTATCATAGGTCGCGAGCAGTACTTC; CDR3 protein: CASSIIGREQYF
J gene: TRBJ2-5; V gene: TRBV9; clone size: -; D gene: -; CDR3 DNA: TGTGCCAGCAGCGTAGATGGGCGCTGGGAGACCCAGTACTTC; CDR3 protein: CASSVDGRWETQYF
J gene: TRBJ2-2; V gene: TRBV11-2; clone size: -; D gene: -; CDR3 DNA: TGTGCCAGCAGCTTAGTGGCAGGGAGCACCGGGGAGCTGTTTTTT; CDR3 protein: CASSLVAGSTGELFF
J gene: TRBJ1-3; V gene: TRBV5-1; clone size: -; D gene: -; CDR3 DNA: TGCGCCAGCAGCTTGGCCCGGCAGGGCAGTGGAAACACCATATATTTT; CDR3 protein: CASSLARQGSGNTIYF
J gene: TRBJ2-5; V gene: TRBV29-1; clone size: -; D gene: -; CDR3 DNA: TGCAGCGTTGATCGGTCTGAGGGGGGGACCCAGTACTTC; CDR3 protein: CSVDRSEGGTQYF
J gene: TRBJ2-3; V gene: TRBV7-3; clone size: -; D gene: -; CDR3 DNA: TGTGCCAGCAGTCCATACGAGATTTCGGATACGCAGTATTTT; CDR3 protein: CASSPYEISDTQYF
J gene: TRBJ1-5; V gene: TRBV5-6; clone size: once; D gene: -; CDR3 DNA: TGTGCCAGCAGCGCCCGGGAGAGGGTCGCTCAGCCCCAGCATTTT; CDR3 protein: CASSARERVAQPQHF
J gene: TRBJ1-1; V gene: TRBV30; clone size: -; D gene: -; CDR3 DNA: TGTGCCTGGAAACGTCCCGAAGGGTGGATCGGAGCTTTCTTT; CDR3 protein: CAWKRPEGWIGAFF
J gene: TRBJ2-3; V gene: TRBV5-1; clone size: -; D gene: -; CDR3 DNA: TGCGCCAGCCGGGGGCTTTCTAGCACAGATACGCAGTATTTT; CDR3 protein: CASRGLSSTDTQYF
J gene: TRBJ1-1; V gene: TRBV5-4; clone size: -; D gene: TRBD1; CDR3 DNA: TGTGCCAGCAGCGAAGACAGGGTTTACACTGAAGCTTTCTTT; CDR3 protein: CASSEDRVYTEAFF
J gene: TRBJ1-1; V gene: TRBV6-1; clone size: -; D gene: -; CDR3 DNA: TGTGCCAGCAGTGAGGGGCCGATTCGGAAAGCTTTCTTT; CDR3 protein: CASSEGPIRKAFF
J gene: TRBJ2-1; V gene: TRBV19; clone size: -; D gene: TRBD1; CDR3 DNA: TGTGCCAGTACGGGACAGGGAACCCCCTACTCCTACAATGAGCAGTTCTTC; CDR3 protein: CASTGQGTPYSYNEQFF
J gene: TRBJ2-3; V gene: TRBV5-4; clone size: -; D gene: TRBD2; CDR3 DNA: TGTGCCAGCAGCTTTTCAAGCGGGGGGGCGGGAGATACGCAGTATTTT; CDR3 protein: CASSFSSGGAGDTQYF
J gene: TRBJ1-1; V gene: TRBV6-6; clone size: -; D gene: -; CDR3 DNA: TGTGCCAGCAGTGACCAGGTGGGGGGTGACACTGAAGCTTTCTTT; CDR3 protein: CASSDQVGGDTEAFF
J gene: TRBJ1-2; V gene: TRBV9; clone size: -; D gene: -; CDR3 DNA: TGTGCCAGCAGCGTAGTAGCGGGTCCTAACTATGGCTACACCTTC; CDR3 protein: CASSVVAGPNYGYTF
J gene: TRBJ1-1; V gene: TRBV30; clone size: -; D gene: -; CDR3 DNA: TGTGCCTGGGATTACGTCGGGACTGAAGCTTTCTTT; CDR3 protein: CAWDYVGTEAFF
J gene: TRBJ2-3; V gene: TRBV4-1; clone size: -; D gene: TRBD2; CDR3 DNA: TGCGCCAGCAGCCCAAGGGGCGGGAGTCCACAGCAAGATACGCAGTATTTT; CDR3 protein: CASSPRGGSPQQDTQYF
J gene: TRBJ1-2; V gene: TRBV10-2; clone size: few; D gene: TRBD1; CDR3 DNA: TGCGCCAGCAGTGCCCAGACAGGGAACTATGGCTACACCTTC; CDR3 protein: CASSAQTGNYGYTF
J gene: TRBJ1-1; V gene: TRBV7-9; clone size: once; D gene: -; CDR3 DNA: TGTGCCAGCAGCTTAGGGCGGGGCGATGAAGCTTTCTTT; CDR3 protein: CASSLGRGDEAFF
J gene: TRBJ2-7; V gene: TRBV6-5; clone size: -; D gene: TRBD1; CDR3 DNA: TGTGCCAGCAAAACAGGGACAGGGGCCTACGAGCAGTACTTC; CDR3 protein: CASKTGTGAYEQYF
J gene: TRBJ1-1; V gene: TRBV7-3; clone size: -; D gene: -; CDR3 DNA: TGTGCCAGCAGCTTCGCGGGGAACACTGAAGCTTTCTTT; CDR3 protein: CASSFAGNTEAFF
J gene: TRBJ2-1; V gene: TRBV5-4; clone size: -; D gene: -; CDR3 DNA: TGTGCCAGCAGCTTGAGTAGGGGCCTGAATGAGCAGTTCTTC; CDR3 protein: CASSLSRGLNEQFF
J gene: TRBJ1-1; V gene: TRBV5-1; clone size: few; D gene: -; CDR3 DNA: TGCGCCAGCAGCTTTGGACAGAGCACTGAAGCTTTCTTT; CDR3 protein: CASSFGQSTEAFF
J gene: TRBJ1-2; V gene: TRBV7-8; clone size: few; D gene: -; CDR3 DNA: TGTGCCAGCAGCTTAGCACGGGGGCTGAACTATGGCTACACCTTC; CDR3 protein: CASSLARGLNYGYTF
J gene: TRBJ2-3; V gene: TRBV9; clone size: -; D gene: -; CDR3 DNA: TGTGCCAGCAGCGTGGACAGTGTGGTGACACCAGATACGCAGTATTTT; CDR3 protein: CASSVDSVVTPDTQYF